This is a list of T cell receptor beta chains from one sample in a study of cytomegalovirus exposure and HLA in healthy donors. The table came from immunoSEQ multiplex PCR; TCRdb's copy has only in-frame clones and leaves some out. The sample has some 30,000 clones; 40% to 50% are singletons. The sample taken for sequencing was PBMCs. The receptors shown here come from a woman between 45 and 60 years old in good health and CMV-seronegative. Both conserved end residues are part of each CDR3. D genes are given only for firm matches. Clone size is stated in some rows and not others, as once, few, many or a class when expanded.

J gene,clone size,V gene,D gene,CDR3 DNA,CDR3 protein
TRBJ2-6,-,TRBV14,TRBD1,TGTGCCAGCCGTCCGGGACAGGGGAGCTCTGGGGCCAACGTCCTGACTTTC,CASRPGQGSSGANVLTF
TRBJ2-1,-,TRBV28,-,TGTGCCAGCAGTTTAATACGGGGAACCTCCTACAATGAGCAGTTCTTC,CASSLIRGTSYNEQFF
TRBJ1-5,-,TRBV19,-,TGTGCCAGTACCCCTATGTACGGCAATCAGCCCCAGCATTTT,CASTPMYGNQPQHF
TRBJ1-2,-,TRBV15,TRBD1,TGTGCCACCAGCACCCCGGGACAGGCGAACTATGGCTACACCTTC,CATSTPGQANYGYTF
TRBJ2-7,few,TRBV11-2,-,TGTGCCAGCAGCTTAGCAAGGGGTACGAGTAGTCCCTACGAGCAGTACTTC,CASSLARGTSSPYEQYF
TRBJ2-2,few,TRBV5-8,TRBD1,TGTGCCAGCAGCACCCCCGACAGGGCGGACACCGGGGAGCTGTTTTTT,CASSTPDRADTGELFF
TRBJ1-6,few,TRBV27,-,TGTGCCAGCAGTTCCCCGGGTCCTATTAATTCACCCCTCCACTTT,CASSSPGPINSPLHF
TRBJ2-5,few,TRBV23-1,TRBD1,TGCGCCAGCAGTCAATCCCCGACAGGGGCCGAGACCCAGTACTTC,CASSQSPTGAETQYF
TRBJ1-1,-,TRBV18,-,TGTGCCAGCTCATCGGTCCCGTCAGGAGGAATGACTGAAGCTTTCTTT,CASSSVPSGGMTEAFF
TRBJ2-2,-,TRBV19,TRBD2,TGTGCCAGTAGTATCGGTAGCGGGACACCAAACACCGGGGAGCTGTTTTTT,CASSIGSGTPNTGELFF
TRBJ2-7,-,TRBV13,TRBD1,TGTGCCAGCAGCTTTGGGGACAGCCTCAACGAGCAGTACTTC,CASSFGDSLNEQYF
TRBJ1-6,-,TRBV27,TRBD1,TGTGCCAGCAATCTAACGGGACAGGGTATTTCACCCCTCCACTTT,CASNLTGQGISPLHF